This T cell receptor beta chain was retrieved from a study of blood T cell repertoires in COVID-19. Study overall: T cells, B-cell-depleted T cells, or PBMCs provided the cDNA or gDNA that served as material.

As processed by the authors: Reference gene primer amplification gave nucleated cell count estimates. Clones were read by immunoSEQ multiplex PCR, and TCRdb kept only the in-frame ones, dropping some. The DNA gave D and trimming, while V, J and clone size come from that table. The sample shows some 150,000 clones, roughly 85% of them seen only once. V was shortened by 0 bases and J by 1 base, with 6 bases between the two germline ends. Germline CDR1 KGHSH, CDR2 LQKENI. CDR3 length equals 14 residues. The chain uses TRBV18 and TRBJ1-1; D call uncertain. This clonotype was sampled from a human donor with acute or convalescent COVID-19. The donor label of this sample is uncertain. Sequencing was performed on peripheral blood. This CDR3 reads CASSPPIGNTEAFF. DNA of the CDR3: TGTGCCAGCTCACCACCGATCGGGAACACTGAAGCTTTCTTT.